Listed below are T cell receptor beta chains from one sample, sequenced in a study of T cells in Graves' hyperthyroidism and ophthalmopathy. MiXCR was run by TCRdb on the multiplex PCR reads, yielding one entry per CDR3 protein. This table holds about 290,000 distinct CDR3 sequences, roughly a fifth found once. Sequencing used blood. The receptors here all came from a man aged 45 to 65 with Graves' ophthalmopathy. CDR3s include the opening cysteine and the closing phenylalanine or tryptophan. A D gene is named only where the DNA matches it firmly. Clone size is given for some rows only: seen once, a few or many times, or a class if the clone is expanded.

d_gene	v_gene	j_gene	abundance	CDR3nt	CDR3aa
.	TRBV6-1	TRBJ1-1	few	TGTGCCAGCAGTGAACAGGCGGGGAACACTGAAGCTTTCTTT	CASSEQAGNTEAFF
.	TRBV5-1	TRBJ2-7	many	TGCGCCAGCAGCCCACAGTTACAGGGTCGGGAGCAGTACTTC	CASSPQLQGREQYF
TRBD1	TRBV13	TRBJ1-1	few	TGTGCCAGCAGTTCACAGGGGGCCGCAATGCGGGAAGCTTTCTTT	CASSSQGAAMREAFF
.	TRBV30	TRBJ2-7	many	TGTGCCTGGAGTCTGGGGATCTACGAGCAGTACTTC	CAWSLGIYEQYF
.	TRBV29-1	TRBJ1-1	.	TGCAGCGTGCCCTTGGGGAGACGCACTGAAGCTTTCTTT	CSVPLGRRTEAFF
.	TRBV3-1	TRBJ2-1	many	TGTGCCAGCAGCCAAGATGGAGGGGGCTCCTACAATGAGCAGTTCTTC	CASSQDGGGSYNEQFF
TRBD1	TRBV20-1	TRBJ2-7	many	TGCAGTGCGGGGACAGGAATCTACGAGCAGTACTTC	CSAGTGIYEQYF
.	TRBV20-1	TRBJ1-1	many	TGCAGTGCCGGAAGCCGGGGGGTGAACACTGAAGCTTTCTTT	CSAGSRGVNTEAFF
.	TRBV9	TRBJ2-1	.	TGTGCCAGCAGCCAGTACGGAGCGATTCAGGTGGATGAGCAGTTCTTC	CASSQYGAIQVDEQFF
.	TRBV24-1	TRBJ2-3	.	TGTGCCACCAGTGAGCGAAGCACAGATACGCAGTATTTT	CATSERSTDTQYF
TRBD2	TRBV11-2	TRBJ2-3	many	TGTGCCAGCAGCTTACTTAGCGGGACGGGAGGGGGGCGCGATACGCAGTATTTT	CASSLLSGTGGGRDTQYF
.	TRBV7-2	TRBJ2-3	many	TGTGCCAGCAGCTTAGCGTTGCGACTCACAAGCACAGATACGCAGTATTTT	CASSLALRLTSTDTQYF
TRBD2	TRBV4-1	TRBJ2-2	many	TGCGCCAGCAGCCGAACTAGCGGGAGTACCGGGGAGCTGTTTTTT	CASSRTSGSTGELFF
TRBD1	TRBV19	TRBJ2-5	many	TGTGCCAGTTATGACAGGGTCAGGGAGACCCAGTACTTC	CASYDRVRETQYF
TRBD2	TRBV7-2	TRBJ2-1	many	TGTGCCAGCAGCATTAGCGGGAGCTCCTACAATGAGCAGTTCTTC	CASSISGSSYNEQFF
.	TRBV28	TRBJ1-4	.	TGTGCCAGCAGTTTATACACAACTAATGAAAAACTGCTTTTT	CASSLYTTNEKLLF
.	TRBV10-2	TRBJ2-1	.	TGCGCCAGCACTCGAATCGCTCTGAGCTCCTACAATGAGCAGTTCTTC	CASTRIALSSYNEQFF
TRBD2	TRBV10-3	TRBJ2-3	.	TGTGCCATCAGTGCCGGGACTAGCGGGGGCACAGATACGCAGTATTTT	CAISAGTSGGTDTQYF
.	TRBV2	TRBJ2-1	many	TGTGCCAGCAGTGAAGCGCTTCGGAGGTCTGGTGAGCAGTTCTTC	CASSEALRRSGEQFF
TRBD2	TRBV4-2	TRBJ2-1	.	TGTGCCAGCAGCCCGCCTAGCGGGGCCAGCTCCTACAATGAGCAGTTCTTC	CASSPPSGASSYNEQFF
.	TRBV12-5	TRBJ2-5	.	TGTGCTAGTGCCCCCTCGGGCGCGGCGGAGGCCCAGTACTTC	CASAPSGAAEAQYF
TRBD1	TRBV20-1	TRBJ1-2	many	TGCAGTGCTGGAGGACAGGGAGGTGCCTATGGCTACACCTTC	CSAGGQGGAYGYTF
TRBD2	TRBV6-1	TRBJ2-7	.	TGTGCCAGCAGTGAGCAAGTGACTAGCGGGAGGGGTGAGCAGTACTTC	CASSEQVTSGRGEQYF
TRBD1	TRBV11-2	TRBJ2-5	few	TGTGCCAGCAGCACCTCCCGGGACAGGGGAGAGACCCAGTACTTC	CASSTSRDRGETQYF
.	TRBV19	TRBJ1-2	.	TGTGCCAGTAGTATCTCCGGCAACTATGGCTACACCTTC	CASSISGNYGYTF
TRBD1	TRBV5-1	TRBJ1-3	few	TGCGCCAGCAGCTTGGCGCCGGGACAGACTGGCTCTGGAAACACCATATATTTT	CASSLAPGQTGSGNTIYF
.	TRBV19	TRBJ1-2	once	TGTGCCACCACACCCACCGGGGGATCCTACCTAGGCTATGGCTACACCTTC	CATTPTGGSYLGYGYTF
.	TRBV12-3/TRBV12-4	TRBJ1-5	many	TGTGCCAGCAAACCGGGGGGGCTGTATAATCAGCCCCAGCATTTT	CASKPGGLYNQPQHF
.	TRBV3-1	TRBJ1-2	.	TGTGCCAGCAGTCCTACCTTACAGGGTAACTATGGCTACACCTTC	CASSPTLQGNYGYTF
.	TRBV7-2	TRBJ1-6	many	TGTGCCAGCAGCCCCACAACACTGAATAATTCACCCCTCCACTTT	CASSPTTLNNSPLHF